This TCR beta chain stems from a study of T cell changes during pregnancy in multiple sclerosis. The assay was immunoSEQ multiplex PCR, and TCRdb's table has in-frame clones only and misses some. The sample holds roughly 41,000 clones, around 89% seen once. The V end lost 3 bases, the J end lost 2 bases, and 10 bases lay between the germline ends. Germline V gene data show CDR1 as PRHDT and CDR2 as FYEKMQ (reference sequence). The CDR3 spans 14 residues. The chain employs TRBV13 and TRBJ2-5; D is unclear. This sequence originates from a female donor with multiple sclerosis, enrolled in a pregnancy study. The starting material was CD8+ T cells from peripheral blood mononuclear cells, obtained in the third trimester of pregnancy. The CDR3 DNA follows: TGTGCCAGCAGCTTGAGAGGTTGGCAAGAGACCCAGTACTTC. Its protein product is CASSLRGWQETQYF.